This record covers a single T cell receptor (beta chain). This clone is a singleton in its sample. It lacks a known antigen. There are no base qualities to consult, and no much larger clone falls within one base. The collaborating institutions used their own protocols to collect whole blood in K2EDTA tubes. For TCRbeta analysis, collaborator samples were shipped as frozen whole blood, as isolated PBMCs, or as DNA extracted from either sample type. Relative to germline, V is missing 3 bases and J is missing 6 bases, with 5 bases of the junction outside any gene match. Reading from cysteine to phenylalanine, the CDR3 counts 15 amino acids. The entry retains the CDR3 DNA only, 45 bases that are in frame from base 1. In the germline V gene (reference sequence), CDR1 corresponds to GTSNPN and CDR2 to SVGIG. TCRbeta CDR3 regions were amplified from genomic DNA using the immunoSEQ Assay, a bias-controlled multiplex PCR. In the authors' own workflow: Within the assay, amplification of reference gene primers was used to estimate how many nucleated cells each sample contained. To quantify the absolute abundance of each unique TCRbeta CDR3 rearrangement, sequence reads were collapsed and filtered. For each sample, productive Simpson clonality was calculated by taking the square root of Simpson's diversity index across productive rearrangements. Not all clones reach the TCRdb copy of this immuneACCESS table, which keeps in-frame sequences only. Checked studies attribute under half of the gap to unresolved V genes and leave the rest unexplained. V and J calls and clone size are copied from that table; D and trimming were computed from the DNA. Within this sample are approximately 99,000 clones, with 88% of them counted one time only. The ten largest account for less than 2.5% of the sample.

The data originate from a study of blood T cell repertoires in COVID-19 (dated by TCRdb to 2020 to 2022). The study in broad terms: The collaborator samples originated in the United States, Italy and Spain and spanned the acute and convalescent phases of COVID-19. Where available, HLA class I and class II types were obtained from metadata supplied by the sample provider rather than from assay-based typing. The prospective study material was composed of cDNA or gDNA derived from T cells, B-cell-depleted T cells, or PBMCs. Sample metadata almost always included a de-identified subject ID, COVID-19 status, age in years and sex. The repertoires were released in a freely available public database meant as a resource for research on the immune response to SARS-CoV-2. Samples were obtained from the ongoing ImmuneRACE study (first 160 participants) and from some 1,300 subjects provided by 6 global collaborators. Deeply sampled blood TCRbeta repertoires from subjects exposed to, actively infected with, or recovered from COVID-19 were included in the dataset. The full study reports these points: The quantity of clinical and demographic metadata differed by source and by participant and was supplied without curation.

The clonotype originates from a human donor in a cohort sampled during active COVID-19. The sequenced sample consisted of peripheral blood. The chain uses TRBV30 and TRBJ2-2; 12 nucleotides in the junction match TRBD1. The DNA is as follows: TGTGCCTGGAGAGGGACAGGGGGCGGGCCCGGGGAGCTGTTTTTT. It encodes CAWRGTGGGPGELFF.